The 5 T cell receptor beta chains given below trace back to one sample, sequenced in a study of cytomegalovirus exposure and HLA in healthy donors. Assay used: immunoSEQ multiplex PCR; TCRdb lists only in-frame clones, some missing. Among roughly 120,000 clones listed, over 75% were seen once. The sequenced sample consisted of PBMCs. These receptor sequences come from a woman between 18 and 29 years old in good health and CMV-seropositive.

This rearrangement joins TRBV25-1 to TRBJ1-2, with 8 bases fitting TRBD1. Losses at the gene ends were 3 bases for V and 6 bases for J; bases not matched to a gene: 6. The CDR3 totals 14 residues. Germline lookup yields CDR1 MGHDK and CDR2 SYGVNS. DNA for the CDR3: TGTGCCAGCAGTGAGCCAGGGGGCTCGGATGGCTACACCTTC. This codes for CASSEPGGSDGYTF.

The chain combines TRBV7-8 with TRBJ1-5, with D tentatively TRBD1 (5 bases). Germline assignment: CDR1 SGHVS and CDR2 FQNEAQ. The CDR3 sequence is 15 residues long. V lost 2 bases to trimming and J lost 5 bases, with 13 bases between them. The CDR3 coding sequence is TGTGCCAGCAGCTTAAACGGACAACTATATCAGCCCCAGCATTTT. Translating gives CASSLNGQLYQPQHF.

The V and J genes are TRBV27 and TRBJ1-5, with TRBD1 matching over 7 bases. Germline CDR1 and CDR2: MNHEY and SMNVEV (reference sequence). V shed 4 bases, J shed 4 bases, and the junction held 7 bases outside the gene matches. The CDR3 covers 15 residues. In nucleotides, the CDR3 is TGTGCCAGCAGTTACCCCGGGACAGAAAATCAGCCCCAGCATTTT. As protein: CASSYPGTENQPQHF.

The V call is TRBV4-1, the J call TRBJ2-7; D not resolved. Germline values: CDR1 MGHRA, CDR2 YSYEKL. The length of the CDR3 is 15 residues. The V gene lost 3 bases and the J gene lost 3 bases, with 15 bases spanning the gap. CDR3: CASSQTPAGYYEQYF. The CDR3, as DNA: TGCGCCAGCAGCCAGACCCCGGCAGGCTACTACGAGCAGTACTTC.

J is TRBJ1-5 and V is TRBV19; 10 bases map to TRBD1. CDR1 LNHDA and CDR2 SQIVND come from the germline V gene (reference sequence). With 6 bases clipped from V and 4 bases from J, the junction kept 6 bases outside the gene matches. The CDR3 is made up of 15 amino acids. CDR3 in DNA: TGTGCCAGTAGGGACCGGGACAGGGGAAATCAGCCCCAGCATTTT. Translated: CASRDRDRGNQPQHF.